This TCR beta chain was sequenced in a study of T-cell memory formation after mild COVID-19. On the study more broadly: Largely donor-specific TCR clusters were found. Findings and limits, study-wide: CD4+ bias marked clones expanding day 15 to 37, unlike balanced contracting clones. Those CD4+ clones that contracted were mainly in CM and EM (CD8+ ones in EMRA).

With respect to this clonotype: Its antigen is still unknown.

From 5'RACE with constant-segment primers came TCR alpha and TCR beta cDNA libraries that carried sample barcodes and UMIs. TCRdb re-derived calls from the 5' RACE reads in MiXCR, one entry per CDR3 protein. The data show around 320,000 distinct CDR3 sequences, approximately 19% seen once. The sample comprised PBMCs or a T cell subset sorted from them (not recorded which). The receptor was derived from a man between 18 and 29 years old who had mild COVID-19 (a few samples of this study predate the infection). Cell type and time point are not known.

The CDR3 region has the DNA TGCAGTGCTAGACCGGGGGCCGTTGCCGGGGAGCTGTTTTTT. It yields the protein CSARPGAVAGELFF. The rearrangement links TRBV20-1 to TRBJ2-2; either TRBD1 or TRBD2 may fit D (6 bases each). V was clipped by 2 bases and J by 6 bases, with 13 bases between them. Germline V gives CDR1 DFQATT, CDR2 SNEGSKA (reference sequence). The CDR3 extends over 14 amino acids.